The rows below give T cell receptor beta chains drawn from one sample of a study of T cell responses to AZD1222 COVID-19 vaccine. Some clones are missing from TCRdb's copy, which holds only in-frame ones; the method was immunoSEQ multiplex PCR. This repertoire shows roughly 100,000 clones, roughly 90% found once; its top ten account for 15% to 20%. This specimen was peripheral blood, taken on day 0 of AZD1222 vaccination. The receptors were sampled from an adult in good health. The CDR3 runs from the conserved cysteine through the conserved F or W. A D gene is named only where the DNA matches it firmly. Clone size is shown for a subset of rows, as once, few, many or a class of expanded clone.

J,D,V,size,DNA,CDR3
TRBJ2-1,TRBD2,TRBV3-1/TRBV3-2,-,TGTGCCAGCAAACCGGGACTAGCGGGAGTAAAGCAGTTCTTC,CASKPGLAGVKQFF
TRBJ2-1,-,TRBV5-1,-,TGCGCCAGCAGCTTGGGCCAGGGTTCCTACAATGAGCAGTTCTTC,CASSLGQGSYNEQFF
TRBJ1-1,-,TRBV25-1,once,TGTGCCAGCACTCCACGGGGCTTGAACACTGAAGCTTTCTTT,CASTPRGLNTEAFF
TRBJ1-1,-,TRBV29-1,-,TGCAGCGTTGAAAGGACAGCTGAAGCTTTCTTT,CSVERTAEAFF
TRBJ1-4,-,TRBV5-6,-,TGTGCCAGCAGCTCTCAACTCCCGACAGTCCGAAATGAAAAACTGTTTTTT,CASSSQLPTVRNEKLFF
TRBJ2-3,TRBD2,TRBV9,-,TGTGCCAGCAGCCCCAGCGGGGGGGCAGATACGCAGTATTTT,CASSPSGGADTQYF
TRBJ1-6,-,TRBV6-5,-,TGTGCCAGCAGTCCACAGTTGGCAGATTCACCCCTCCACTTT,CASSPQLADSPLHF
TRBJ1-2,TRBD1,TRBV5-6,-,TGTGCCAGCAGCGTTCCGGGACAGGGGGCTCCTTACACCTTC,CASSVPGQGAPYTF
TRBJ2-7,TRBD1,TRBV4-1,few,TGCGCCAGCAGCCAAGATTTAGGGACAGGGTTCTACGAGCAGTACTTC,CASSQDLGTGFYEQYF
TRBJ2-2,-,TRBV30,-,TGTGCCTGGTCGCAGGGAACCGGGGAGCTGTTTTTT,CAWSQGTGELFF
TRBJ2-1,TRBD1,TRBV5-1,-,TGCGCCAGCAGCTTGAGACAGGGGATGATGAATGAGCAGTTCTTC,CASSLRQGMMNEQFF
TRBJ1-4,TRBD1,TRBV4-1,-,TGCGCCAGCAGCTACGGACAGGCGGGGGAAAAACTGTTTTTT,CASSYGQAGEKLFF
TRBJ2-3,TRBD2,TRBV19,-,TGTGCCAGTAGGGGGACTACTCGTCGCGCAGATACGCAGTATTTT,CASRGTTRRADTQYF
TRBJ1-1,-,TRBV5-1,-,TGCGCCAGCAGCTATAACAAGAACACTGAAGCTTTCTTT,CASSYNKNTEAFF
TRBJ1-4,-,TRBV4-1,-,TGCGCCAGCAGCCGCGGACTGCGCGAAAAACTGTTTTTT,CASSRGLREKLFF
TRBJ2-7,TRBD1,TRBV28,-,TGTGCCAGCAGCGGCCCCGGGACAGGGGTTGCCTACGAGCAGTACTTC,CASSGPGTGVAYEQYF
TRBJ1-6,-,TRBV27,-,TGTGCCAGCAGTTTATTCGGAAATAATTCACCCCTCCACTTT,CASSLFGNNSPLHF
TRBJ1-3,TRBD1,TRBV19,-,TGTGCCAGTTCGAAAGGGGGCACTGGAAACACCATATATTTT,CASSKGGTGNTIYF
TRBJ2-1,TRBD1,TRBV19,-,TGTGCCAGTAGTGCTGGACAGGGTGCCTACAATGAGCAGTTCTTC,CASSAGQGAYNEQFF
TRBJ1-1,-,TRBV13,-,TGTGCCAGCAGCTTACCCCGAAGGGGCACTGAAGCTTTCTTT,CASSLPRRGTEAFF
TRBJ1-1,-,TRBV5-1,-,TGCGCCAGCAGCTTGGCCGGGCTTTCGACTGAAGCTTTCTTT,CASSLAGLSTEAFF
TRBJ2-7,TRBD1,TRBV18,-,TGTGCCAGCTCACCCGGACAGGTCAGGACGCCCTACGAGCAGTACTTC,CASSPGQVRTPYEQYF
TRBJ1-5,TRBD1,TRBV7-2,-,TGTGCCAGCAGCCTGACAGGGGGCAGCAATCAGCCCCAGCATTTT,CASSLTGGSNQPQHF
TRBJ1-1,-,TRBV6-1,-,TGTGCCAGCAGTGAGCTGCAGACTGAAGCTTTCTTT,CASSELQTEAFF
TRBJ2-5,-,TRBV2,-,TGTGCCAGCAGTTTCCAGGGGTGGGCAGAGACCCAGTACTTC,CASSFQGWAETQYF
TRBJ2-1,TRBD2,TRBV11-2,-,TGTGCCAGCAGCTTCTCGACTAGCGGTTACAATGAGCAGTTCTTC,CASSFSTSGYNEQFF